Listed here are 19 T cell receptor beta chains from one sample, sequenced in a study of spatial heterogeneity in lung cancer. TCRdb re-analysed the 5' RACE reads in MiXCR, keeping a single row per CDR3 protein. The repertoire holds 90,000 to 95,000 distinct CDR3 sequences, with about an eighth as singletons. Time point described: sample taken at primary tumor resection. Researchers sequenced whole RNA taken from tumor, nontumor lung or frozen PBMC without sorting. The specimen comprised PBMCs, sampled at surgery. All receptors derive from a male donor with early-stage non-small cell lung cancer.

The chain employs TRBV4-2 and TRBJ2-7; D not resolved. Germline V gives CDR1 LGHNA, CDR2 YNFKEQ. V lost 0 bases to trimming and J lost 7 bases, with 7 bases between them. CDR3 length equals 12 residues. The CDR3 DNA is TGTGCCAGCAGCCAAGATGTCAGGGAGCAGTACTTC. The encoded protein is CASSQDVREQYF.

As concerns this clonotype: A junction end diverges from the germline sequence, so it may reflect a read error. V gene TRBV7-7 combines with J gene TRBJ2-5; D unclear. The CDR3 totals 13 residues. Germline V gives CDR1 SSHAT, CDR2 FNYEAQ (reference sequence). CDR3 in amino acids: CASSLEGPETQYF. CDR3 in DNA: TGTGCTAGCAGCTTAGAAGGGCCAGAGACCCAGTACTTC.

The chain carries TRBV30 and TRBJ2-1; the D gene is possibly TRBD2 (6 bases). With 3 bases removed from V and 9 bases from J, the gap between germline ends came to 12 bases. The CDR3 is made up of 12 amino acids. In germline, CDR1 is GTSNPN, CDR2 SVGIG (reference sequence). CDR3: CAWRDYGTEQFF. CDR3 nucleotides: TGTGCCTGGAGGGACTACGGGACTGAGCAGTTCTTC.

There are many counts of this clonotype. The V call is TRBV29-1, the J call TRBJ2-1, with a possible D match to TRBD2 (5 bases). The CDR3 has 12 amino acids. Trimming took off 0 bases at V and 5 bases at J, with 5 bases between the two ends. Germline values: CDR1 SQVTM, CDR2 ANQGSEA. The CDR3 region is CSVEERDNEQFF. The CDR3 nucleotides read TGCAGCGTTGAAGAGCGGGACAATGAGCAGTTCTTC.

This clonotype has ten or more counts. The chain is built from TRBV6-6 and TRBJ2-1; D possibly corresponds to TRBD2 (6 bases). The V gene's germline CDR1 is MNHNY and CDR2 SVGAGI (reference sequence). This CDR3 is built from 15 residues. V shed 0 bases and J shed 7 bases, with 13 bases lying between them. The DNA of the CDR3 is TGTGCCAGCAGTTACTCTAGCGGAACTTGGAATGAGCAGTTCTTC. Amino acids: CASSYSSGTWNEQFF.

The CDR3 spells CASSFVPGQLTEAFF. In nucleotides, the CDR3 is TGTGCCAGCAGTTTCGTACCGGGACAGCTCACTGAAGCTTTCTTT. V and J are TRBV6-5 and TRBJ1-1; 7 positions match TRBD1. The CDR3 covers 15 residues. Germline lookup yields CDR1 MNHEY and CDR2 SVGAGI. J lost 4 bases, V lost 4 bases, and 9 bases had no gene match.

This clonotype was detected a few times. This sequence joins TRBV9 and TRBJ2-5, with 8 bases fitting TRBD1. This CDR3 comprises 14 residues. V dropped 4 bases and J dropped 5; count of bases not matched to a gene: 7. Germline values: CDR1 SGDLS, CDR2 YYNGEE. This CDR3 reads CASSTGTGRETQYF. The CDR3 DNA reads TGTGCCAGCAGCACTGGGACAGGCCGCGAGACCCAGTACTTC.

This clonotype was counted a few times. The V gene is TRBV20-1, the J gene TRBJ2-3, with D tentatively TRBD2 (7 bases). Germline loops: CDR1 DFQATT, CDR2 SNEGSKA (reference sequence). This CDR3 spans 14 amino acids. V was clipped by 3 bases and J by 5 bases, with 15 bases between them. CDR3 nucleotide sequence: TGCAGTGCTAGGGGGGGGGCTACCCTAGATACGCAGTATTTT. It translates to CSARGGATLDTQYF.

For this clonotype: This likely comes from a read error, as the CDR3 has no conserved phenylalanine or tryptophan at its end. CDR3 nucleotides: TGCAGTGCTAGAGACAGACACCCGTACCAAGAGACCCAGTACATC. Translated, it gives CSARDRHPYQETQYI. The gene calls are TRBV20-1 and TRBJ2-5; no firm D call. V lost 0 bases and J 0 bases, leaving 11 bases between the germline ends. Germline lookup yields CDR1 DFQATT and CDR2 SNEGSKA (reference sequence). This CDR3 has 15 residues.

V and J are TRBV4-3 and TRBJ2-1; 11 nucleotides align to TRBD1. CDR3 size: 16 residues. The germline V gene has CDR1 LGHNA and CDR2 YSLEER. The V gene end was trimmed by 3 bases and the J gene end by 2 bases; junction bases not matched to a gene: 3. CDR3 nucleotides: TGCGCCAGCAGCCAGCGGACAGGGGGCACCTACAATGAGCAGTTCTTC. It specifies CASSQRTGGTYNEQFF.

In this sample, this clonotype turned up many times. The chain's CDR3 is CSVEDPRREGLETQYF. In DNA, the CDR3 is TGCAGCGTTGAAGATCCAAGGCGGGAGGGCCTTGAGACCCAGTACTTC. The chain joins TRBV29-1 to TRBJ2-5, with 9 bases identical to TRBD2. CDR3 length equals 16 residues. The ends lost 0 bases at V and 5 bases at J; junction bases unmatched: 10. Per the germline V gene, CDR1 is SQVTM and CDR2 is ANQGSEA.

The rearrangement joins TRBV20-1 to TRBJ2-3; D tentatively fits TRBD1 or TRBD2 (6 bases each). Germline CDR1 DFQATT, CDR2 SNEGSKA (reference sequence). The CDR3 sequence is 13 residues long. V dropped 5 bases and J dropped 3 bases, with 12 bases sitting between them. DNA of the CDR3: TGCAGTGCTGAGAGGGGGGCTACAGATACGCAGTATTTT. This sequence encodes CSAERGATDTQYF.

A word on this clonotype: No DNA is shown, since the ends of the CDR3 on it are uncertain; the CDR3 is the one TCRdb lists. V and J are TRBV5-1 and TRBJ2-2; the table's D gene call, TRBD2, was not cross checked with the DNA. Per the germline V gene, CDR1 is SGHRS and CDR2 is YFSETQ. The CDR3 has 16 residues if both end residues are counted. The CDR3 sequence is CTSSSSGGPGPGSCFF.

The V gene is TRBV10-3, the J gene TRBJ1-1; 8 bases line up with TRBD1. The V gene's germline CDR1 is ENHRY and CDR2 SYGVKD. The CDR3 contains 15 residues. V dropped 3 bases and J dropped 2; count of bases not matched to a gene: 5. DNA for the CDR3: TGTGCCATCAGTGAAGGACAGGGAATAAACACTGAAGCTTTCTTT. Encoded protein: CAISEGQGINTEAFF.

The sample holds many counts of this clonotype. The gene calls are TRBV15 and TRBJ2-3; no firm D call. Germline V gives CDR1 LNHNV, CDR2 YYDKDF (reference sequence). Trimming removed 7 bases from V and 3 bases from J, with 11 bases in between. This CDR3 has 13 amino acids. DNA of the CDR3: TGTGCCACCACCCCGGACGGGACAGATACGCAGTATTTT. Translated, it gives CATTPDGTDTQYF.

The chain combines TRBV9 with TRBJ2-5; D remains ambiguous. The CDR3 covers 16 residues. In germline, CDR1 is SGDLS, CDR2 YYNGEE. Trimming pared 3 bases from V and 4 bases from J, leaving 19 bases between. CDR3 sequence reads: CASSEAPGRDGETQYF. For the CDR3, the DNA is TGTGCCAGCAGCGAGGCCCCGGGTAGAGACGGAGAGACCCAGTACTTC.

CDR3 amino acids: CASSPRRGGPYEQYF. The CDR3 nucleotides are TGTGCCAGCAGCCCCCGGCGGGGGGGCCCCTACGAGCAGTACTTC. The genes are TRBV3-1 and TRBJ2-7; 9 nucleotides align to TRBD2. The CDR3 contains 15 residues. V gave up 4 bases and J gave up 2 bases; unmatched junction bases: 6. The germline gives CDR1 LGHDT, CDR2 YNNKEL (reference sequence).

V and J are TRBV7-2 and TRBJ2-7; maybe TRBD1 (5 bases). This CDR3 contains 16 residues. Trimming removed 1 base from V and 9 bases from J, with 22 bases in between. Germline V lookup: CDR1 SGHTA, CDR2 FQGNSA. The CDR3, as DNA: TGTGCCAGCAGCTTAGTTAACAGGCCGCCCCTGATCTCGCAGTACTTC. Translating it yields CASSLVNRPPLISQYF.

This clonotype was observed a few times. The V gene is TRBV18, the J gene TRBJ1-1; TRBD1 might be the D (5 bases). The V end was cut by 5 bases, the J end by 5 bases, with 12 bases between. Germline assignment: CDR1 KGHSH and CDR2 LQKENI. There are 13 residues in the CDR3. CDR3 coding DNA: TGTGCCAGCTCAAGGGCAGGGTTAACTGAAGCTTTCTTT. Translation gives CASSRAGLTEAFF.